This T cell receptor beta chain is from a study of blood T cell repertoires in COVID-19. This CDR3 is 16 amino acids long. Germline V gene sequence: CDR1 MNHEY, CDR2 SMNVEV (reference sequence). Trimming stripped 5 bases from V and 4 bases from J, with 18 bases between. Original processing notes: Reference gene primer amplification gave estimated nucleated cell counts. Clones were read by immunoSEQ multiplex PCR, and TCRdb kept only the in-frame ones, dropping some. That table is the source of V, J and clone size, and D and trimming were worked out from the DNA. The sample consists of more than 200,000 clones, around 87% of them appearing once. Cohort 3 recovery required two negative PCRs, clearance, or symptom resolution.

The origin of this receptor is a woman between 50 and 59 years old who had recovered from COVID-19. The chain joins TRBV27 to TRBJ1-3, with TRBD1 as a possible D gene (5 bases). Source material: PBMCs or T cells enriched from blood (not recorded which). CDR3 in amino acids: CASSPQGWGRGNTIYF. The CDR3, as DNA: TGTGCCAGCAGTCCCCAGGGATGGGGCCGCGGAAACACCATATATTTT.